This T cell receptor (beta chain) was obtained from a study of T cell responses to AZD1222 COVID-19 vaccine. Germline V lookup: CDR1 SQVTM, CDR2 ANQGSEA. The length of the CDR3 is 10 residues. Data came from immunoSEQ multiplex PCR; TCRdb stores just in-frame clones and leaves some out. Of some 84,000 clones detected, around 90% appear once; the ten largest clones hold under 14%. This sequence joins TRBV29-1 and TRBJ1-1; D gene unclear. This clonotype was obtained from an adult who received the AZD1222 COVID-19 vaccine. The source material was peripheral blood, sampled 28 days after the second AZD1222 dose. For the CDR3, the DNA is TGCAGTACGAAGAACACTGAAGCTTTCTTT. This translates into CSTKNTEAFF.